This T cell receptor (beta chain) is from a study of cytomegalovirus exposure and HLA in healthy donors. Both 60 Vbeta primers and 13 Jbeta primers went into the PCR. Using immunoSEQ multiplex PCR, the repertoire was profiled, and TCRdb retains in-frame clones only, with some absent. The sample yields some 250,000 clones, about 80% seen once. Details on this clone: An end of the junction differs from the germline gene, which may be a read error.

Germline assignment: CDR1 GTSNPN and CDR2 SVGIG (reference sequence). This CDR3 has 14 amino acids. The sequence was collected from a woman aged 55 to 70 in good health and CMV-seropositive. The V gene is TRBV30, the J gene TRBJ1-6; weak D call: TRBD1 (6 bases). The material sequenced was PBMCs. This chain's CDR3 is CAWSGGRNNSPLNF. As DNA, the CDR3 is TGTGCCTGGAGTGGGGGGCGGAATAATTCACCCCTCAACTTT.